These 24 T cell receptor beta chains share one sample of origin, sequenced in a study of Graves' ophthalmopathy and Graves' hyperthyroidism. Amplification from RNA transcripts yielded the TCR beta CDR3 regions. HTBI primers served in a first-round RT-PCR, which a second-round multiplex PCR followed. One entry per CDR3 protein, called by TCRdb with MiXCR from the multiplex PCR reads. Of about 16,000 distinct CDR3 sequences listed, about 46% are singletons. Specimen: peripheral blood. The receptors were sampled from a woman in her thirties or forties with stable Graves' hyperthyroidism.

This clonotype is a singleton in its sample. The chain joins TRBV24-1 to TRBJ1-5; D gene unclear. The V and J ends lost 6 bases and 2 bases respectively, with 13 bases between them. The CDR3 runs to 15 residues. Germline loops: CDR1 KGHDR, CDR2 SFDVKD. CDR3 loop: CATSSTVSGNQPQHF. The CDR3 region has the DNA TGTGCCACCAGTTCCACAGTTTCGGGCAATCAGCCCCAGCATTTT.

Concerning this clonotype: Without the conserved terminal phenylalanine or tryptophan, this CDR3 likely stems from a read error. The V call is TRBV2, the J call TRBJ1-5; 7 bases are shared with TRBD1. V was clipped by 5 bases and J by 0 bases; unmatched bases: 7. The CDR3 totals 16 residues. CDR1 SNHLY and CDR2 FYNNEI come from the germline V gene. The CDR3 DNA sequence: TGTGCCAGCAGTTACACCGGGACAGATAGCAATCAGCCCCAGCATCTT. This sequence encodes CASSYTGTDSNQPQHL.

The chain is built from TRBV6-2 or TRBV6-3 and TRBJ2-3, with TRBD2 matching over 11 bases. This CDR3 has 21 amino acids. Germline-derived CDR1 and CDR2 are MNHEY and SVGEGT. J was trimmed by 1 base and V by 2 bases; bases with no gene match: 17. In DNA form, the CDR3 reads TGTGCCAGCAGTTACATAGGAGGTAGCGGGGGGGCCGGATCGGGCACAGATACGCAGTATTTT. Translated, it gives CASSYIGGSGGAGSGTDTQYF.

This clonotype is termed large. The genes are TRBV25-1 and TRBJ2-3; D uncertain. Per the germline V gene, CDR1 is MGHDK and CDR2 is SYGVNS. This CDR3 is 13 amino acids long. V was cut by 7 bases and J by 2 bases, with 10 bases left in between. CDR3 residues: CASTDWSTDTQYF. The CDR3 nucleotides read TGTGCCAGCACAGACTGGTCCACAGATACGCAGTATTTT.

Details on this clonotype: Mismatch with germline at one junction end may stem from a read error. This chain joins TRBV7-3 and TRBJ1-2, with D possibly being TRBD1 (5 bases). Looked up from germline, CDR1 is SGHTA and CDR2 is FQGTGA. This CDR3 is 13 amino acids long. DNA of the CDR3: TGTGCCAGCAGCTACGGTAGGGGCTATGACTACACCTTC. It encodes CASSYGRGYDYTF.

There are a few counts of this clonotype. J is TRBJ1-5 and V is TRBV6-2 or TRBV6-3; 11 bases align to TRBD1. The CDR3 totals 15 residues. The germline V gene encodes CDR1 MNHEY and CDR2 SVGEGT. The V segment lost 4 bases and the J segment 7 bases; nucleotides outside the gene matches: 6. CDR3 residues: CASSFEGTGGQPQHF. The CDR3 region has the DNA TGTGCCAGCAGTTTCGAGGGGACAGGGGGGCAGCCCCAGCATTTT.

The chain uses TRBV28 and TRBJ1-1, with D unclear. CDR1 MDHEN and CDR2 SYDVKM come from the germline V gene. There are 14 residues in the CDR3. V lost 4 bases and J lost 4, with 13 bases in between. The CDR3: CASSYRGRSTEAFF. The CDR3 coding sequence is TGTGCCAGCAGTTACCGTGGGCGCTCCACTGAAGCTTTCTTT.

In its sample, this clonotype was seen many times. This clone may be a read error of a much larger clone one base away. This CDR3 reads CASSPLGQGTDTQHF. The CDR3 DNA reads as TGTGCCAGCAGCCCGCTTGGACAGGGCACAGATACGCAGCATTTT. V usage is TRBV7-3 and J usage is TRBJ2-3; the match to TRBD1 covers 8 bases. Judging by the DNA end, TRBJ1-5 fits better; the J call may be wrong. The CDR3 extends over 15 amino acids. The germline CDR1 and CDR2 sequences are SGHTA and FQGTGA.

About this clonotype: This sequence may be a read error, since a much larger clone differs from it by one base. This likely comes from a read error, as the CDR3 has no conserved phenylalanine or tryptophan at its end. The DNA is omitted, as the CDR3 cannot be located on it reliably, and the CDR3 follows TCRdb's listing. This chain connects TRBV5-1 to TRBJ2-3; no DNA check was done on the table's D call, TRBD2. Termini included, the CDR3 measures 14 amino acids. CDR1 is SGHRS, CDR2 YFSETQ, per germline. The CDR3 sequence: CASSPGDSGGSIVS.

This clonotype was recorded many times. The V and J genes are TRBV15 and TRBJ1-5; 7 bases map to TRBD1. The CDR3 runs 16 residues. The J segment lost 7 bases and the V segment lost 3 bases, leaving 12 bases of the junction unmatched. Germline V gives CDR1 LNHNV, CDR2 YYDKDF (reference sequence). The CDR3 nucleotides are TGTGCCACCAGCAGGGGTGAAACAGGGGCCCGGCAGCCCCAGCATTTT. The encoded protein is CATSRGETGARQPQHF. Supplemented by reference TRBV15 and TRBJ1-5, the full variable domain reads DAMVIQNPRYQVTQFGKPVTLSCSQTLNHNVMYWYQQKSSQAPKLLFHYYDKDFNNEADTPDNFQSRRPNTSFCFLDIRSPGLGDTAMYLCATSRGETGARQPQHFGDGTRLSIL.

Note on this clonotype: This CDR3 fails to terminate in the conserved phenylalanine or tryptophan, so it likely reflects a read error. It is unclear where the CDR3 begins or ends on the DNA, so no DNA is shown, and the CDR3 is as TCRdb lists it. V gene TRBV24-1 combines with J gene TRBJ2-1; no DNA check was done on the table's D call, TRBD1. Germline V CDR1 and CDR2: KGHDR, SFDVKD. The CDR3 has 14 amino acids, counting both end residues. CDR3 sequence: CATSAWRERAGQLS.

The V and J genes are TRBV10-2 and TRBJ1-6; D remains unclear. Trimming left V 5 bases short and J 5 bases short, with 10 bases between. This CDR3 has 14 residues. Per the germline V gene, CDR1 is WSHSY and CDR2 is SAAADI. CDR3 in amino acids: CASSPDINNSPLHF. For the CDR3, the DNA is TGCGCCAGCAGTCCAGACATCAATAATTCACCCCTCCACTTT.

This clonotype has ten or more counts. CDR3 nucleotides: TGTGCCAGCAGCTTAGGAGGGGGGAACGAGCAGTACTTC. Protein: CASSLGGGNEQYF. This sequence joins TRBV11-2 and TRBJ2-7; the D call may be TRBD1 or TRBD2 (6 bases each). Germline CDR1 reads SGHAT; CDR2 reads FQNNGV. This CDR3 region has 13 residues. Between the trimmed V and J ends, which lost 1 base and 5 bases, there was a span of 9 bases.

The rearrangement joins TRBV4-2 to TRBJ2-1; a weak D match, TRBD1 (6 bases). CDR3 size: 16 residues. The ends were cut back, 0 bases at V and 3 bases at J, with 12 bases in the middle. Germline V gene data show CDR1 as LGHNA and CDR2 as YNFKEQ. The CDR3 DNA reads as TGTGCCAGCAGCCAAGATATACAGGGTGGCTACAATGAGCAGTTCTTC. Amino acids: CASSQDIQGGYNEQFF.

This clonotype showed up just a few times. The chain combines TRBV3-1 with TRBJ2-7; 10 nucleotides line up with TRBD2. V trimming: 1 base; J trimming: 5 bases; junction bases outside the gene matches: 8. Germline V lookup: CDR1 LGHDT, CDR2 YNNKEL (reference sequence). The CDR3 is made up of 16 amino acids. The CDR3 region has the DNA TGTGCCAGCAGCCAAGCTAAGGGACTAGCGTTCCACGAGCAGTACTTC. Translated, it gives CASSQAKGLAFHEQYF.

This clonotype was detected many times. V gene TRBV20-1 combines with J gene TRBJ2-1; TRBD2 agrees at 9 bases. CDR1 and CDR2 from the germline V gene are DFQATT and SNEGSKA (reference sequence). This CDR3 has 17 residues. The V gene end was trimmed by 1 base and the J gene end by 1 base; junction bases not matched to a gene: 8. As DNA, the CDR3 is TGCAGTGCTAGAGGCCTAGCGGGGTTGATATCCTACAATGAGCAGTTCTTC. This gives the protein CSARGLAGLISYNEQFF.

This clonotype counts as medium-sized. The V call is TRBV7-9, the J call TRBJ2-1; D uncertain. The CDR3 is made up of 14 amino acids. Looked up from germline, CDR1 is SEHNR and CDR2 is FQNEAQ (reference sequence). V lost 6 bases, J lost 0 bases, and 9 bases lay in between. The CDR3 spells CASRNRSSYNEQFF. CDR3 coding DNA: TGTGCCAGCAGGAACCGTAGCTCCTACAATGAGCAGTTCTTC.

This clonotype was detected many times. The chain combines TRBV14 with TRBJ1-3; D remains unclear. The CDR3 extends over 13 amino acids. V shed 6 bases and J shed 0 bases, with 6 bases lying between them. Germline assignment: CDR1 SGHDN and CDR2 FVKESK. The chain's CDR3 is CASSTYSGNTIYF. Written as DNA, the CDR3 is TGTGCCAGCAGTACGTACTCTGGAAACACCATATATTTT.

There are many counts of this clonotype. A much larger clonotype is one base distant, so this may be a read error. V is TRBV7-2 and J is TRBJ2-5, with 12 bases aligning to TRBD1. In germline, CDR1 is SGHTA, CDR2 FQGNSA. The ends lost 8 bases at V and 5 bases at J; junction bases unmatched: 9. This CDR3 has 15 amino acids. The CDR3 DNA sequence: TGTGCCAGCGGCGCGGGGACAGGGGGCATGGAGACCCAGTACTTC. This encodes CASGAGTGGMETQYF.

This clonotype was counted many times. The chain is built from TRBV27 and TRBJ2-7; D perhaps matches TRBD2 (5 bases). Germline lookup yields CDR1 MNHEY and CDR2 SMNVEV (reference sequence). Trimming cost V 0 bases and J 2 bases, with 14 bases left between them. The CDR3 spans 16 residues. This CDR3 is CASSLSSASFPYEQYF. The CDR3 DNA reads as TGTGCCAGCAGTTTATCTTCGGCTAGCTTTCCCTACGAGCAGTACTTC.

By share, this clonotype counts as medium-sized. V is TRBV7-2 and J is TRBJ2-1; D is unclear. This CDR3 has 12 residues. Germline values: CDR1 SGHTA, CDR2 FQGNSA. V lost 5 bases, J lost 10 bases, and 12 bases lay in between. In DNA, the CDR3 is TGTGCCAGCAGCACCTATCACGGGGAGCAGTTCTTC. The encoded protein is CASSTYHGEQFF.

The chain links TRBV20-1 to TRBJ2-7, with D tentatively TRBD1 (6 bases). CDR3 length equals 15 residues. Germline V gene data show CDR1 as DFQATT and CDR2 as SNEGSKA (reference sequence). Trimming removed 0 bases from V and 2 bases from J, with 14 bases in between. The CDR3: CSARDLLDRPYEQYF. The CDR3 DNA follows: TGCAGTGCTAGAGATTTGCTGGACAGACCCTACGAGCAGTACTTC.

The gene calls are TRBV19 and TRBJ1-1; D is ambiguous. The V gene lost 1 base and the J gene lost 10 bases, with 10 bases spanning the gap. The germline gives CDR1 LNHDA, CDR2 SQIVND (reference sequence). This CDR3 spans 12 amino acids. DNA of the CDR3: TGTGCCAGTAGTATAGGTGATCGGCGAGCTTTCTTT. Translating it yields CASSIGDRRAFF.

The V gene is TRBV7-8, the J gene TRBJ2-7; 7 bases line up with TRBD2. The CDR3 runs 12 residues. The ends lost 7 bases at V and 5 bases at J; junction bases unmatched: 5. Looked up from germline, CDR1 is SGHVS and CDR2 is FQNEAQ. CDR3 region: CASTMGLHEQYF. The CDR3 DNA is TGTGCCAGCACGATGGGACTACACGAGCAGTACTTC.